Listed here are 2 T cell receptor beta chains from one sample, sequenced in a study of radiotherapy plus CTLA-4 blockade in lung cancer. Clones were sequenced by immunoSEQ multiplex PCR, and TCRdb holds only the in-frame ones, with some missing. There are roughly 50,000 clones in the sample; 75% to 90% occur only once, and around 17% lies in the top ten. Sample: peripheral blood, taken from a patient treated with radiotherapy plus ipilimumab. All receptors come from a human donor with non-small cell lung cancer that progressed on radiotherapy plus ipilimumab. Some clones in this sample may be carry-over from other donors' samples.

The chain employs TRBV28 and TRBJ1-2, with a weak D call TRBD1 (5 bases). Germline loops: CDR1 MDHEN, CDR2 SYDVKM. The CDR3 runs 16 residues. Trimming took 2 bases from V and 0 from J, leaving 13 bases between them. The CDR3 protein is CASSLLREGTNYGYTF. The DNA of the CDR3 is TGTGCCAGCAGTTTACTCCGGGAGGGGACTAACTATGGCTACACCTTC.

The chain is built from TRBV14 and TRBJ2-7, with a tentative D call TRBD1 (5 bases). The CDR3 runs to 17 residues. Germline lookup yields CDR1 SGHDN and CDR2 FVKESK. The V and J ends lost 0 bases and 0 bases respectively, with 15 bases between them. The CDR3: CASSQESGNTGSYEQYF. CDR3 nucleotide sequence: TGTGCCAGCAGCCAAGAGTCCGGAAACACAGGCTCCTACGAGCAGTACTTC.